Shown below are 13 T cell receptor beta chains from a single sample sequenced in a study of blood T cell repertoires in COVID-19. TCRdb's copy holds only in-frame clones and misses some; the assay was immunoSEQ multiplex PCR. Of approximately 290,000 clones in the sample, around 82% are singletons; the top ten hold 15% to 18%. The sequenced material came from peripheral blood. The receptor set was obtained from a person between 65 and 80 years old with COVID-19, enrolled during active disease.

The rearrangement links TRBV11-3 to TRBJ2-7; the D gene is possibly TRBD1 (6 bases). The CDR3 sequence is 14 residues long. Germline V gene lookup returns CDR1 SGHNT and CDR2 YENEEA. Trimming shortened V by 1 base and J by 3 bases, and 10 bases separated the two germline ends. The CDR3 bases are TGTGCCAGCAGCTTAGGTTCAGGGGACTACGAGCAGTACTTC. Translation gives CASSLGSGDYEQYF.

The rearrangement joins TRBV27 to TRBJ2-1; 10 nucleotides line up with TRBD2. The germline V gene encodes CDR1 MNHEY and CDR2 SMNVEV (reference sequence). The CDR3 consists of 14 residues. V shed 8 bases and J 3 bases; nucleotides not matched to a gene: 4. In DNA, the CDR3 is TGTGCCAGCTCCCTAGCGGGAGTCTACAATGAGCAGTTCTTC. Amino acid sequence: CASSLAGVYNEQFF.

The chain uses TRBV6-5 and TRBJ1-4; D gene unclear. Trimming removed 6 bases from V and 14 bases from J, with 13 bases in between. Germline assignment: CDR1 MNHEY and CDR2 SVGAGI. The CDR3 is made up of 11 amino acids. This CDR3 is CASSAGSGLFF. As DNA, the CDR3 is TGTGCCAGCAGCGCAGGCTCTGGGCTGTTTTTT.

V gene TRBV6-5 combines with J gene TRBJ2-7; 7 nucleotides agree with TRBD1. Germline V gene lookup returns CDR1 MNHEY and CDR2 SVGAGI. The CDR3 length is 12 residues. The trim removed 8 bases at V and 2 bases at J, leaving 3 bases unmatched. CDR3 residues: CASEGATYEQYF. The CDR3 DNA reads as TGTGCCAGCGAGGGGGCAACCTACGAGCAGTACTTC.

The chain combines TRBV19 with TRBJ1-6; 7 nucleotides match TRBD1. Germline CDR1 and CDR2: LNHDA and SQIVND (reference sequence). The V and J ends lost 5 bases and 6 bases, in that order; junction bases with no gene match: 4. This CDR3 has 14 amino acids. CDR3 region: CASSGTASNSPLHF. The CDR3 DNA sequence: TGTGCCAGTAGTGGGACAGCTAGTAATTCACCCCTCCACTTT.

The rearrangement joins TRBV19 to TRBJ1-2, with 7 bases aligning to TRBD1. The J segment lost 6 bases and the V segment lost 0 bases, leaving 4 bases of the junction unmatched. Germline values: CDR1 LNHDA, CDR2 SQIVND (reference sequence). The length of the CDR3 is 14 residues. CDR3 in DNA: TGTGCCAGTAGTATAGATCTTGGGACAGATGGCTACACCTTC. Amino acids: CASSIDLGTDGYTF.

The chain uses TRBV19 and TRBJ1-3; D perhaps matches TRBD1 (5 bases). Germline V gives CDR1 LNHDA, CDR2 SQIVND (reference sequence). Trimming stripped 5 bases from V and 4 bases from J, with 21 bases between. The CDR3 is made up of 17 amino acids. The CDR3 loop is CASSPPEGRPQGNTIYF. The CDR3 DNA is TGTGCCAGTAGTCCCCCGGAGGGGCGGCCACAAGGAAACACCATATATTTT.

V and J are TRBV29-1 and TRBJ1-2, with TRBD1 identical over 7 bases. Trimming cost V 0 bases and J 6 bases; bases outside gene matches: 7. The CDR3 is made up of 14 amino acids. Germline values: CDR1 SQVTM, CDR2 ANQGSEA. The CDR3 sequence: CSVEEPGQRDGYTF. Written as DNA, the CDR3 is TGCAGCGTTGAAGAACCGGGACAGAGGGATGGCTACACCTTC.

The J gene is TRBJ2-1, the V gene TRBV11-2, with D unclear. The germline V and J ends were trimmed by 4 bases and 9 bases, with 16 bases remaining between them. This CDR3 region has 14 residues. Germline lookup yields CDR1 SGHAT and CDR2 FQNNGV. CDR3 amino acids: CASSSSQYEAEQFF. CDR3 DNA sequence: TGTGCCAGCAGCTCCTCACAATACGAGGCTGAGCAGTTCTTC.

The chain couples TRBV30 to TRBJ1-1; no clear D. CDR3 size: 15 residues. V lost 8 bases, J lost 4 bases, and 23 bases lay in between. CDR1 is GTSNPN and CDR2 is SVGIG in the germline V gene (reference sequence). CDR3 nucleotides: TGTGCCCTGGGTGCGGCGGCAGAGGCGGGCACTGAAGCTTTCTTT. It is translated as CALGAAAEAGTEAFF.

This clone was picked up one time. The V gene is TRBV7-3, the J gene TRBJ1-1; D is uncertain. V dropped 3 bases and J dropped 1 base, with 6 bases sitting between them. The germline gives CDR1 SGHTA, CDR2 FQGTGA. This CDR3 region has 13 residues. CDR3 DNA: TGTGCCAGCAGCTTGTACGGGAACACTGAAGCTTTCTTT. As protein: CASSLYGNTEAFF.

The table lists this clone with a few counts. The rearrangement joins TRBV6-5 to TRBJ2-7, with TRBD1 matching over 11 bases. J lost 8 bases, V lost 4 bases, and 7 bases had no gene match. The CDR3 is made up of 14 amino acids. Germline lookup yields CDR1 MNHEY and CDR2 SVGAGI. This chain's CDR3 is CASSSGQGVLKQYF. CDR3 bases: TGTGCCAGCAGTTCGGGACAGGGGGTCCTCAAGCAGTACTTC.

The CDR3: CASWGQGDTEAFF. The CDR3 DNA sequence: TGTGCCAGCTGGGGACAGGGTGATACTGAAGCTTTCTTT. This chain uses TRBV18 with TRBJ1-1; TRBD1 aligns across 9 bases. The germline V gene has CDR1 KGHSH and CDR2 LQKENI. V shed 7 bases and J 5 bases; nucleotides not matched to a gene: 5. The CDR3 runs 13 residues.